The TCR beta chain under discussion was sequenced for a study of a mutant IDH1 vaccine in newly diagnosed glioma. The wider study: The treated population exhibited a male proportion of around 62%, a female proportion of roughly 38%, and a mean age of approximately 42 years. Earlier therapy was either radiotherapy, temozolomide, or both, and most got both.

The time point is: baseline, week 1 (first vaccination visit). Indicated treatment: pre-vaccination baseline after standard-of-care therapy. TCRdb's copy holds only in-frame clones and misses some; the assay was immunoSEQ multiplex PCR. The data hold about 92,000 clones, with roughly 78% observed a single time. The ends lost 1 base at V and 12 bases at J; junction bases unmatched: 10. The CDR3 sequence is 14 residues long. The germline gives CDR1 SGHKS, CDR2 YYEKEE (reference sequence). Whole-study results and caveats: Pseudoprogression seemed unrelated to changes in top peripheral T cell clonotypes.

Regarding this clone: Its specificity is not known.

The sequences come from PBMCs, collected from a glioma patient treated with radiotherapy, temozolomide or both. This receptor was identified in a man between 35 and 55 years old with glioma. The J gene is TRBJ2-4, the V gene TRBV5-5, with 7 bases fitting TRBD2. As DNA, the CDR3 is TGTGCCAGCAGCTTGAGGCTAGCGGTCGAGAATCAGTACTTC. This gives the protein CASSLRLAVENQYF. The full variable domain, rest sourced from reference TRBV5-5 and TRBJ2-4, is DAGVTQSPTHLIKTRGQQVTLRCSPISGHKSVSWYQQVLGQGPQFIFQYYEKEERGRGNFPDRFSARQFPNYSSELNVNALLLGDSALYLCASSLRLAVENQYFGAGTRLSVL.